Shown below are 24 T cell receptor beta chains from a single sample sequenced in a study of cytotoxic CD8 clonotypes in ibrutinib-treated CLL. Sequenced by immunoSEQ multiplex PCR; TCRdb stores in-frame clones only, minus some. The profile covers about 63,000 clones, with roughly 59% appearing a single time and under 15% taken by the ten largest. This specimen consisted of PBMCs, obtained after 12 months of ibrutinib treatment. Every receptor here comes from a human donor with chronic lymphocytic leukemia.

This sequence joins TRBV27 and TRBJ1-2; possibly TRBD1 for D (6 bases). The CDR3 consists of 14 residues. Looked up from germline, CDR1 is MNHEY and CDR2 is SMNVEV (reference sequence). V lost 5 bases and J lost 5, with 15 bases in between. CDR3 protein: CASSPFGQLYGYTF. The CDR3 DNA sequence: TGTGCCAGCAGTCCCTTTGGACAGTTATATGGCTACACCTTC.

The J gene is TRBJ1-4, the V gene TRBV7-9; possible D gene TRBD1, 6 bases. CDR1 and CDR2 from the germline V gene are SEHNR and FQNEAQ (reference sequence). This CDR3 is 14 amino acids long. V was shortened by 5 bases and J by 6 bases, with 13 bases between the two germline ends. The CDR3: CASSRPPGDEKLFF. The CDR3 region has the DNA TGTGCCAGCAGCCGGCCGCCAGGGGATGAAAAACTGTTTTTT.

The V gene is TRBV11-2, the J gene TRBJ2-2; D is undetermined. Germline V gene data show CDR1 as SGHAT and CDR2 as FQNNGV. The CDR3 loop spans 16 amino acids. Between the trimmed V and J ends, which lost 3 bases and 5 bases, there was a span of 16 bases. The CDR3 nucleotides read TGTGCCAGCAGCTTCGGTGCCACGACTGCGACCGGGGAGCTGTTTTTT. It is translated as CASSFGATTATGELFF.

This clone was detected many times. CDR3 amino acids: CSVEVPGPGGRYGYTF. Written as DNA, the CDR3 is TGCAGCGTTGAAGTACCTGGCCCAGGGGGCAGGTATGGCTACACCTTC. The chain carries TRBV29-1 and TRBJ1-2; 8 bases fit TRBD1. This CDR3 is 16 amino acids long. The junction had 12 bases not matched to a gene; V was cut back by 1 base and J by 5 bases. Germline CDR1 is SQVTM and CDR2 is ANQGSEA. The full variable domain, completed using reference TRBV29-1 and TRBJ1-2, is SAVISQKPSRDICQRGTSLTIQCQVDSQVTMMFWYRQQPGQSLTLIATANQGSEATYESGFVIDKFPISRPNLTFSTLTVSNMSPEDSSIYLCSVEVPGPGGRYGYTFGSGTRLTVV.

The chain joins TRBV7-6 to TRBJ2-3, with a possible D match to TRBD2 (5 bases). V was trimmed by 2 bases and J by 4 bases, leaving 13 bases between them. The CDR3 extends over 15 amino acids. The V gene's germline CDR1 is SGHVS and CDR2 FNYEAQ. CDR3 nucleotides: TGTGCCAGCAGCTTATGGGGAGTTGATTCAGATACGCAGTATTTT. Encoded protein: CASSLWGVDSDTQYF.

The chain links TRBV2 to TRBJ2-3; the D gene is possibly TRBD2 (5 bases). CDR1 is SNHLY, CDR2 FYNNEI, per germline. The CDR3 is 13 amino acids. Trimming cost V 8 bases and J 0 bases, with 9 bases left between them. The CDR3 region has the DNA TGTGCCAGCCCAGCGGTGAGCACAGATACGCAGTATTTT. Residues: CASPAVSTDTQYF.

This clone is labeled as medium-sized. The chain has TRBV6-1 and TRBJ2-7; unclear D gene. The CDR3 length is 13 residues. CDR1 is MNHNS, CDR2 SASEGT, per germline. Trimming left V 8 bases short and J 3 bases short, with 14 bases between. The CDR3 coding sequence is TGTGCCAGCCGGAAACTGGGCGTCTACGAGCAGTACGTC. This gives the protein CASRKLGVYEQYV.

The chain links TRBV28 to TRBJ2-3, with 9 positions matching TRBD2. This CDR3 has 15 residues. The germline gives CDR1 MDHEN, CDR2 SYDVKM. The V gene end was trimmed by 6 bases and the J gene end by 1 base; junction bases not matched to a gene: 5. DNA of the CDR3: TGTGCCAGCAGACCTAGCGGGGCCGGCACAGATACGCAGTATTTT. Residues: CASRPSGAGTDTQYF.

The sample holds a few counts of this clone. The chain links TRBV7-9 to TRBJ2-7; 9 bases are shared with TRBD1. Germline trimming cut 1 base from V and 2 bases from J; bases unmatched to any gene: 3. Germline assignment: CDR1 SEHNR and CDR2 FQNEAQ (reference sequence). This CDR3 is 15 amino acids long. This chain's CDR3 is CASSLGGTGPYEQYV. CDR3 DNA: TGTGCCAGCAGCTTAGGAGGGACAGGGCCCTACGAGCAGTACGTC.

The chain joins TRBV9 to TRBJ2-1; TRBD2 might be the D (6 bases). Germline values: CDR1 SGDLS, CDR2 YYNGEE. V was pared by 2 bases and J by 10 bases, with 16 bases between. The CDR3 runs 14 residues. The CDR3 here is CASSVSGLQTEQFF. Written as DNA, the CDR3 is TGTGCCAGCAGCGTCTCGGGACTCCAAACAGAGCAGTTCTTC.

The genes are TRBV5-1 and TRBJ2-5; no clear D gene. The length of the CDR3 is 13 residues. Trimming shortened V by 1 base and J by 2 bases, and 6 bases separated the two germline ends. CDR1 and CDR2 (germline): SGHRS, YFSETQ. The DNA of the CDR3 is TGCGCCAGCAGCTTGTTGACTCAAGAGACCCAGTACTTC. Protein product: CASSLLTQETQYF.

The chain uses TRBV5-4 and TRBJ1-2, with 7 positions matching TRBD1. The CDR3 contains 19 residues. Germline assignment: CDR1 SGHNT and CDR2 YYREEE (reference sequence). The trim removed 6 bases at V and 2 bases at J, leaving 22 bases unmatched. DNA for the CDR3: TGTGCCAGCACCACGATAGGTCTTCGAGGGGGCGCAGAGAACTATGGCTACACCTTC. Protein: CASTTIGLRGGAENYGYTF.

A few counts support this clone. This chain connects TRBV4-2 to TRBJ2-3; D might be TRBD2 (7 bases). Germline V CDR1 and CDR2: LGHNA, YNFKEQ. The CDR3 is made up of 15 amino acids. The ends were cut back, 4 bases at V and 3 bases at J, with 14 bases in the middle. CDR3 loop: CASSRGGLKTDTQYF. The DNA for the CDR3 is TGTGCCAGCAGCCGGGGGGGGCTGAAAACAGATACGCAGTATTTT.

V gene TRBV10-3 combines with J gene TRBJ1-2, with D possibly being TRBD1 (6 bases). The germline V gene has CDR1 ENHRY and CDR2 SYGVKD. V lost 7 bases and J 0 bases, leaving 15 bases between the germline ends. The CDR3 has 15 amino acids. Here the CDR3 DNA reads TGTGCCATCACCCGGGGGGCGGGTGCTAACTATGGCTACACCTTC. This translates into CAITRGAGANYGYTF.

This clone was counted at least ten times. The chain carries TRBV11-1 and TRBJ2-5, with D possibly TRBD1 on 6 matching bases. The germline V gene encodes CDR1 SGHAT and CDR2 FQDESV (reference sequence). The CDR3 consists of 14 residues. Trimming removed 5 bases from V and 2 bases from J, with 12 bases in between. CDR3 DNA: TGTGCCAGCAGCCCTAGGACAGCTCAAGAGACCCAGTACTTC. It codes for CASSPRTAQETQYF.

The table lists this clone with many counts. The chain is built from TRBV4-1 and TRBJ2-1; D is unresolved. V was clipped by 8 bases and J by 4 bases, with 12 bases between them. This CDR3 spans 13 amino acids. The germline CDR1 and CDR2 sequences are MGHRA and YSYEKL. This CDR3 reads CASSELIYNEQFF. Here the CDR3 DNA reads TGCGCCAGCTCCGAACTTATTTACAATGAGCAGTTCTTC.

The chain recombines TRBV2 with TRBJ1-2; D perhaps matches TRBD1 (5 bases). With 4 bases removed from V and 12 bases from J, the gap between germline ends came to 18 bases. Germline V gives CDR1 SNHLY, CDR2 FYNNEI. CDR3 size: 13 residues. CDR3 in amino acids: CASSGAATVVDTF. The CDR3 DNA sequence: TGTGCCAGCAGTGGTGCGGCGACAGTGGTGGACACCTTC. The entire variable domain, with the rest obtained from reference TRBV2 and TRBJ1-2, is as follows: EPEVTQTPSHQVTQMGQEVILRCVPISNHLYFYWYRQILGQKVEFLVSFYNNEISEKSEIFDDQFSVERPDGSNFTLKIRSTKLEDSAMYFCASSGAATVVDTFGSGTRLTVV.

This clone was counted only a few times. The V and J genes are TRBV18 and TRBJ2-7; tentative D call: TRBD1 (5 bases). The CDR3 spans 13 residues. Germline assignment: CDR1 KGHSH and CDR2 LQKENI. With 5 bases removed from V and 2 bases from J, the gap between germline ends came to 10 bases. The CDR3 region is CASSTQGAYEQYF. In DNA form, the CDR3 reads TGTGCCAGCTCAACCCAGGGTGCCTACGAGCAGTACTTC.

The chain links TRBV29-1 to TRBJ2-7, with D hard to call. The CDR3 is made up of 12 amino acids. Trimming took off 4 bases at V and 2 bases at J, with 9 bases between the two ends. Germline assignment: CDR1 SQVTM and CDR2 ANQGSEA. The CDR3 loop reads CSVVIGPYEQYF. CDR3 in DNA: TGCAGCGTTGTAATCGGGCCCTACGAGCAGTACTTC.

This clone was found a few times. The chain carries TRBV9 and TRBJ2-2; tentatively, D is TRBD2 (5 bases). The V and J ends lost 0 bases and 11 bases respectively, with 8 bases between them. This CDR3 spans 12 amino acids. Germline CDR1 reads SGDLS; CDR2 reads YYNGEE. The CDR3 DNA reads as TGTGCCAGCAGCGTAGCTGAGGGAGAGCTGTTTTTT. Translating gives CASSVAEGELFF. Complete variable domain (other parts from reference TRBV9 and TRBJ2-2): DSGVTQTPKHLITATGQRVTLRCSPRSGDLSVYWYQQSLDQGLQFLIQYYNGEERAKGNILERFSAQQFPDLHSELNLSSLELGDSALYFCASSVAEGELFFGEGSRLTVL.

The V gene is TRBV5-4, the J gene TRBJ2-5, with D maybe TRBD1 (6 bases). Germline-derived CDR1 and CDR2 are SGHNT and YYREEE (reference sequence). Trimming shortened V by 10 bases and J by 5 bases, and 18 bases separated the two germline ends. The CDR3 extends over 13 amino acids. CDR3 nucleotides: TGTGCCTGCGAGGGGGAATACGGGGAGACCCAGTACTTC. Translated: CACEGEYGETQYF.

V usage is TRBV5-8 and J usage is TRBJ2-2, with no clear D. Germline lookup yields CDR1 SGHTS and CDR2 YDEGEE. Trimming cost V 4 bases and J 3 bases, with 7 bases left between them. The CDR3 runs to 13 residues. The CDR3 nucleotides are TGTGCCAGCAGCCTCGAACACACCGGGGAGCTGTTTTTT. This codes for CASSLEHTGELFF.

This clone was observed a handful of times. The chain has TRBV6-1 and TRBJ1-1; D is uncertain. The ends were cut back, 2 bases at V and 1 base at J, with 8 bases in the middle. Germline values: CDR1 MNHNS, CDR2 SASEGT. This CDR3 has 14 residues. CDR3 sequence reads: CASSETWGNTEAFF. CDR3 nucleotide sequence: TGTGCCAGCAGTGAAACGTGGGGGAACACTGAAGCTTTCTTT.

This chain links TRBV7-8 with TRBJ2-5; maybe TRBD2 (6 bases). The germline CDR1 and CDR2 sequences are SGHVS and FQNEAQ. V was trimmed by 6 bases and J by 0 bases, leaving 14 bases between them. CDR3 size: 15 residues. The DNA of the CDR3 is TGTGCCAGCAGTCCCTCAGGGACTTACCAAGAGACCCAGTACTTC. Translation gives CASSPSGTYQETQYF.